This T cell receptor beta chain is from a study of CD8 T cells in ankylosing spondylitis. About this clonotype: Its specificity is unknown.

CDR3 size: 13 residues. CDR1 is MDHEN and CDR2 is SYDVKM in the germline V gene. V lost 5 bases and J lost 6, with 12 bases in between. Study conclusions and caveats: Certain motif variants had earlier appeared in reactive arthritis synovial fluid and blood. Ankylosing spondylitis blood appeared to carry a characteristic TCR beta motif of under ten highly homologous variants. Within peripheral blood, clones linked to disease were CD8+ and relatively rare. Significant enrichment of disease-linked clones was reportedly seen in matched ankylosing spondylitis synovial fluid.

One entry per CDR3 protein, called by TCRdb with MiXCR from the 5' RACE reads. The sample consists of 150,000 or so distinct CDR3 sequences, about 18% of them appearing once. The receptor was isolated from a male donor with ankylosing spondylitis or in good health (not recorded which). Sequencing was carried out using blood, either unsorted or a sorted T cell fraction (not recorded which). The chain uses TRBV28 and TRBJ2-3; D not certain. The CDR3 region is CASSPSIKDTQYF. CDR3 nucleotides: TGTGCCAGCAGTCCGTCGATCAAGGATACGCAGTATTTT.